A single sample is the source of the 5 T cell receptor beta chains below, sequenced in a study. Tregs were sorted as CD4+CD25+CD127-/low cells. TCRdb itself ran the 5' RACE reads through MiXCR, one entry per CDR3 protein. Altogether 55,000 or so distinct CDR3 sequences are present, less than 25% being singletons, with the ten largest covering 3.2%. Sequencing was carried out using tumor-infiltrating Tregs sorted from the breast tumor. Receptor source: a female donor with breast cancer.

This clonotype was counted ten times or more. V is TRBV6-5 and J is TRBJ1-6, with unresolved D. The V gene lost 6 bases and the J gene lost 7 bases, with 16 bases spanning the gap. The CDR3 runs to 15 residues. CDR1 is MNHEY, CDR2 SVGAGI, per germline. CDR3 nucleotides: TGTGCCAGCAGACAAACTACAATGGCCAATTCACCCCTCCACTTT. It is translated as CASRQTTMANSPLHF.

The gene calls are TRBV5-1 and TRBJ2-2; tentative D call: TRBD2 (6 bases). V lost 4 bases and J lost 1, with 14 bases in between. The CDR3 runs 16 residues. Per germline, CDR1 SGHRS and CDR2 YFSETQ. CDR3 residues: CASSECASENTGELFF. DNA of the CDR3: TGCGCCAGCAGCGAGTGCGCTAGCGAGAACACCGGGGAGCTGTTTTTT. Variable domain in full (rest from reference TRBV5-1 and TRBJ2-2): KAGVTQTPRYLIKTRGQQVTLSCSPISGHRSVSWYQQTPGQGLQFLFEYFSETQRNKGNFPGRFSGRQFSNSRSEMNVSTLELGDSALYLCASSECASENTGELFFGEGSRLTVL.

This clonotype was counted ten times or more. The gene calls are TRBV20-1 and TRBJ2-7; D unclear. The CDR3 consists of 12 residues. Trimming shortened V by 5 bases and J by 7 bases, and 15 bases separated the two germline ends. Germline CDR1 is DFQATT and CDR2 is SNEGSKA (reference sequence). The CDR3 DNA sequence: TGCAGTGCTTGCCCCTCGACGGTGGAGCAGTACTTC. It specifies CSACPSTVEQYF.

The chain joins TRBV7-9 to TRBJ2-3; D perhaps matches TRBD1 (6 bases). Per germline, CDR1 SEHNR and CDR2 FQNEAQ (reference sequence). Trimming took off 5 bases at V and 6 bases at J, with 9 bases between the two ends. The CDR3 is made up of 12 amino acids. The CDR3 coding sequence is TGTGCCAGCAGCGCCAGGGGTGATACGCAGTATTTT. Protein: CASSARGDTQYF.

This clonotype was counted a single time. A junction boundary mismatches the germline segment, possibly from a read error. This rearrangement joins TRBV29-1 to TRBJ2-1; TRBD1 agrees at 9 bases. Germline CDR1 is SQVTM and CDR2 is ANQGSEA. The CDR3 has 14 amino acids. The CDR3 sequence is CSVARTGAGNERCF. DNA of the CDR3: TGCAGCGTTGCTCGGACAGGGGCAGGGAATGAGCGGTGCTTC.